The TCR beta chain under discussion was sequenced for a study of control samples from healthy donors and cancer patients. The CDR3 runs 15 residues. Trimming shortened V by 11 bases and J by 8 bases, and 24 bases separated the two germline ends. The germline gives CDR1 SEHNR, CDR2 FQNEAQ (reference sequence). Repertoires were generated with immunoSEQ multiplex PCR, while TCRdb's copy carries only in-frame clones and drops some. The sample records several thousand clones, 75% to 95% being singletons. This receptor was obtained from a man between 60 and 75 years old with colorectal cancer. Sequenced: PBMCs. The gene calls are TRBV7-9 and TRBJ1-4, with no clear D. CDR3 region: CAASLDTFRTEKLFF. CDR3 nucleotide sequence: TGTGCCGCATCTCTCGACACCTTCCGGACCGAAAAACTGTTTTTT.